This is a list of T cell receptor beta chains from one sample in a study of blood T cell repertoires in COVID-19. Data came from immunoSEQ multiplex PCR; TCRdb stores just in-frame clones and leaves some out. The table records about 140,000 clones, 88% of them present only once. The sample was peripheral blood. These receptor sequences come from a human donor with COVID-19, enrolled during active disease. The donor label of this sample is uncertain. Each CDR3 is given with its conserved first and last residue. The D gene is left open where the match is weak. Expanded clones get a size class; other rows say once, few or many, or leave the size out.

>14|-|TRBV5-4|-|TRBJ2-5
TGTGCCAGCAGCTGGGGCGGAGTTCAAGAGACCCAGTACTTC
CASSWGGVQETQYF
>16|TRBD2|TRBV4-2|-|TRBJ2-3
TGTGCCAGCAGCCCAAACTTAGGGCAGCGGGGGTCGGCGCAGTATTTT
CASSPNLGQRGSAQYF
>14|-|TRBV6-6|-|TRBJ2-1
TGTGCCAGCACAAACGTGGGACTTCACAATGAGCAGTTCTTC
CASTNVGLHNEQFF
>18|TRBD1|TRBV6-1|-|TRBJ1-3
TGTGCCAGCAGTGGAGGGACAGGTGGCAAGGCTTTTGGAAACACCATATATTTT
CASSGGTGGKAFGNTIYF
>14|TRBD1|TRBV27|-|TRBJ2-2
TGTGCCAGCCCGAGAGCAGGGGGCACCGGGGAGCTGTTTTTT
CASPRAGGTGELFF
>15|-|TRBV5-1|-|TRBJ2-3
TGCGCCAGCAGCTTTAGGTCCAGGGTGGGAGATACGCAGTATTTT
CASSFRSRVGDTQYF
>16|TRBD1|TRBV19|-|TRBJ1-1
TGTGCCAGTAGTATAGAGGCAAGGACAGGCCTCACTGAAGCTTTCTTT
CASSIEARTGLTEAFF
>15|TRBD1|TRBV4-1|once|TRBJ1-4
TGCGCCAGCAGCCCCCGGGACAGGATAAATGAAAAACTGTTTTTT
CASSPRDRINEKLFF
>12|-|TRBV11-2|-|TRBJ1-2
TGTGCCAGCAGCTTAGAGCAGAACGGCTACACCTTC
CASSLEQNGYTF
>16|-|TRBV9|-|TRBJ2-5
TGTGCCAGCAGCGTAGCGGCAGGGGTGTATAGGGAGACCCAGTACTTC
CASSVAAGVYRETQYF
>14|-|TRBV30|-|TRBJ2-7
TGTGCCTGGAGCGTATCAGCGGTGATTTACGAGCAGTACTTC
CAWSVSAVIYEQYF
>14|-|TRBV7-2|-|TRBJ1-5
TGTGCCAGCAGCTTACAGGGTGGCAATCAGCCCCAGCATTTT
CASSLQGGNQPQHF
>14|TRBD2|TRBV7-2|-|TRBJ2-7
TGTGCCAGCAGCCCTTCGACTAGCGTCTACGAGCAGTACTTC
CASSPSTSVYEQYF
>15|TRBD1|TRBV2|-|TRBJ1-2
TGTGCCAGCAGTGGACGGACAGGCCCTAACTATGGCTACACCTTC
CASSGRTGPNYGYTF
>11|-|TRBV20-1|-|TRBJ2-7
TGCAGTGCTAGCAGGGTCTACGAGCAGTACTTC
CSASRVYEQYF
>11|-|TRBV7-9|few|TRBJ1-2
TGTGCCAGCAGCTTTGGTAGTGGCTACACCTTC
CASSFGSGYTF
>14|TRBD1|TRBV10-3|-|TRBJ1-1
TGTGCCATCAGTGAGCTAAAGGGGGCAACTGAAGCTTTCTTT
CAISELKGATEAFF
>16|TRBD2|TRBV11-2|-|TRBJ2-3
TGTGCCAGCAGATACTCTCTAGCGGGGGGGCGGGATACGCAGTATTTT
CASRYSLAGGRDTQYF
>16|TRBD2|TRBV4-2|-|TRBJ2-2
TGTGCCAGCCGAGCTGGGCTAGCGGAAAACACCGGGGAGCTGTTTTTT
CASRAGLAENTGELFF
>15|-|TRBV4-1|-|TRBJ1-3
TGCGCCAGCAGCCAAACGACAGGCAAGGGAAACACCATATATTTT
CASSQTTGKGNTIYF
>13|-|TRBV19|-|TRBJ1-2
TGTGCCAGTAGTAATCAACGGGGCTATGGCTACACCTTC
CASSNQRGYGYTF
>15|TRBD1|TRBV6-4|-|TRBJ1-5
TGTGCCAGCAGTGGACAGGGCGGACCTTGTCAGCCCCAGCATTTT
CASSGQGGPCQPQHF
>17|TRBD1|TRBV4-1|-|TRBJ1-5
TGCGCCAGCAGCCTGACAGGGGATCCCCAGATCCCACAGCCCCAGCATTTT
CASSLTGDPQIPQPQHF